Reported below is one T cell receptor beta chain. Its specificity is not known. Repertoires were generated with immunoSEQ multiplex PCR, while TCRdb's copy carries only in-frame clones and drops some. The sample has 100,000 to 150,000 clones; about 91% are singletons. This entry is derived from a study of T cell responses to AZD1222 COVID-19 vaccine. Study results and caveats: Nearly half of unique spike-specific TCRs reportedly avoided B.1.351 and B.1.1.7 mutated regions. When two AZD1222 doses had been given, Spike-specific TCR breadth and depth rose. Donors in the cohort were predominantly white British and more often female, and clonal diversity was possibly underestimated.

V lost 6 bases, J lost 6 bases, and 13 bases lay in between. CDR1 is LNHDA and CDR2 is SQIVND in the germline V gene (reference sequence). The CDR3 covers 13 residues. The sequence was obtained from an adult in good health. The V and J genes are TRBV19 and TRBJ2-3; either TRBD1 or TRBD2 may fit D (5 bases each). Here the sequenced sample was peripheral blood, taken on day 0 of AZD1222 vaccination. The chain's CDR3 is CASSGTEADTQYF. The DNA for the CDR3 is TGTGCCAGTAGCGGGACCGAAGCCGATACGCAGTATTTT.